The present T cell receptor beta chain was sequenced within a study of beta chain features in type 1 diabetes. Findings and caveats of the study: People with Type 1 diabetes carried modestly yet significantly shorter TCRB CDR3s in all four CD4+ subsets.

As every portion of the isolated RNA was reverse transcribed, the sequencing read expressed TCRB transcripts. Method: immunoSEQ multiplex PCR; TCRdb's copy keeps in-frame clones and lacks some. Of more than 200,000 clones in the sample, 16% were seen once. The V and J ends lost 3 bases and 3 bases respectively, with 4 bases between them. This CDR3 contains 11 residues. CDR1 is DFQATT, CDR2 SNEGSKA, per germline (reference sequence). Notes on this clone: What it recognizes is unknown.

This sequence joins TRBV20-1 and TRBJ2-3, with no clear D. The clonotype was recovered from a man aged 30 to 45 with type 1 diabetes. The sequenced sample consisted of naive CD4+ T cells from blood. The CDR3 DNA reads as TGCAGTGCTAGTCGGACAGATACGCAGTATTTT. As protein: CSASRTDTQYF.